This entry is about one TCR beta chain. The antigen remains undetermined. This sample was taken from a study of cytomegalovirus exposure and HLA in healthy donors. About the research overall: Genotyping of 400 or so donors showed that about 84% belonged to the Caucasian-associated ancestry cluster. Study results and limitations: In vitro, a few CMV-associated chains proved specific for CMV antigens.

CDR3 length equals 15 residues. Looked up from germline, CDR1 is SQVTM and CDR2 is ANQGSEA. V was pared by 4 bases and J by 2 bases, with 7 bases of the junction left unmatched. The PCR ran on 60 Vbeta and 13 Jbeta primers. Libraries were prepared by immunoSEQ multiplex PCR; TCRdb keeps only in-frame clonotypes and omits some of them. Among fewer than 150,000 clones, over 65% were seen once, and the ten largest hold 2.5% to 3.5%. The sequence was collected from a woman in her thirties or forties in good health and CMV-seropositive. This sequence joins TRBV29-1 and TRBJ2-3, with TRBD2 matching 9 bases. Sequencing used PBMCs. The CDR3 DNA sequence: TGCAGCGTTGTCACGACTAGCGGAGTCACAGATACGCAGTATTTT. This translates into CSVVTTSGVTDTQYF.